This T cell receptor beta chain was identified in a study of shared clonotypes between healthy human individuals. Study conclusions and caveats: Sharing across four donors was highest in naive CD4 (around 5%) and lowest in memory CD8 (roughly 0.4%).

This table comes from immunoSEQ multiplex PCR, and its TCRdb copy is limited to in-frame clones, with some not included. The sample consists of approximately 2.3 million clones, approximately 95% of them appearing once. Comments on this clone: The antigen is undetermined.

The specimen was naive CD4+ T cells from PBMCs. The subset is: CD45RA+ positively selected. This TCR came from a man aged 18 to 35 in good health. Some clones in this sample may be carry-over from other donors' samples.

This chain's CDR3 is CATSRPTVQGYEQYF. CDR3 in DNA: TGTGCCACCAGCCGCCCCACGGTACAGGGATACGAGCAGTACTTC. J is TRBJ2-7 and V is TRBV15; possible D gene TRBD1, 6 bases. The CDR3 is 15 residues long. V was trimmed by 5 bases and J by 4 bases, leaving 18 bases between them. The V gene's germline CDR1 is LNHNV and CDR2 YYDKDF (reference sequence).